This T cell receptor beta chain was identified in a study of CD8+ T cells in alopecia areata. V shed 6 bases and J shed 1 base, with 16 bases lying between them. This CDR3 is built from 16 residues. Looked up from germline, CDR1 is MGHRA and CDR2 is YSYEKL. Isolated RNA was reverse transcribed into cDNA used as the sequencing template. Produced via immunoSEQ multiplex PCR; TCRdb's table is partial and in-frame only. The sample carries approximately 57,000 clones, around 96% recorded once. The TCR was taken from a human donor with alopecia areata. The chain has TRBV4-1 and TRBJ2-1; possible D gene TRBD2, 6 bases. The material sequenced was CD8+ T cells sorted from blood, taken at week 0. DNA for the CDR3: TGCGCCAGCAGGGGATCCGGCGGGGCTTCCTACAATGAGCAGTTCTTC. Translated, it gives CASRGSGGASYNEQFF.